The next 10 T cell receptor beta chains were all read from a single sample in a study of shared clonotypes between healthy human individuals. Profiling relied on immunoSEQ multiplex PCR, and the TCRdb table lists in-frame clones only, not all of them. The repertoire holds 2.3 million or so clones, with approximately 95% as singletons. Input material: naive CD4+ T cells from PBMCs. The subset is: CD45RA+ positively selected. These receptors originate from a man between 18 and 29 years old in good health. Some clones in this sample may be carry-over from other donors' samples.

A word on this clone: Other DNA sequences in this specimen translate into the identical CDR3. The J gene is TRBJ2-1, the V gene TRBV29-1; TRBD2 matches at 8 bases. CDR3 size: 13 residues. Looked up from germline, CDR1 is SQVTM and CDR2 is ANQGSEA. V shed 3 bases, J shed 4 bases, and the junction held 2 bases outside the gene matches. The CDR3 loop reads CSVDTSGYNEQFF. The CDR3, as DNA: TGCAGCGTTGATACTAGCGGATACAATGAGCAGTTCTTC.

This clone was seen just once. The chain carries TRBV6-5 and TRBJ1-5; D is uncertain. The CDR3 has 14 residues. Deletions cut 2 bases from V and 7 bases from J, with 12 bases between. Germline assignment: CDR1 MNHEY and CDR2 SVGAGI. This CDR3 is CASSYPPGKQPQHF. The DNA for the CDR3 is TGTGCCAGCAGTTACCCTCCGGGTAAACAGCCCCAGCATTTT.

The chain recombines TRBV2 with TRBJ2-5; D ambiguous. V lost 6 bases and J lost 5, with 13 bases in between. The CDR3 consists of 13 residues. Per germline, CDR1 SNHLY and CDR2 FYNNEI. The CDR3 region is CASSPGTEETQYF. The CDR3 bases are TGTGCCAGCAGCCCCGGAACTGAGGAGACCCAGTACTTC.

The chain has TRBV5-1 and TRBJ1-4; no clear D gene. The germline gives CDR1 SGHRS, CDR2 YFSETQ. Trimming stripped 0 bases from V and 3 bases from J, with 6 bases between. CDR3 length: 14 amino acids. CDR3 in amino acids: CASSLEASNEKLFF. CDR3 sequence (DNA): TGCGCCAGCAGCTTGGAAGCTTCTAATGAAAAACTGTTTTTT.

The chain links TRBV4-2 to TRBJ2-3; D is uncertain. Germline V lookup: CDR1 LGHNA, CDR2 YNFKEQ. Deletions cut 1 base from V and 1 base from J, with 12 bases between. CDR3 length equals 16 residues. CDR3 region: CASSQAERSGTDTQYF. CDR3 sequence (DNA): TGTGCCAGCAGCCAAGCCGAGAGATCGGGCACAGATACGCAGTATTTT.

The V call is TRBV5-1, the J call TRBJ1-2, with a possible D match to TRBD1 (5 bases). The V gene's germline CDR1 is SGHRS and CDR2 YFSETQ. V lost 4 bases, J lost 8 bases, and 18 bases lay in between. The CDR3 has 14 amino acids. The CDR3 region is CASSLQGRGQGYTF. Here the CDR3 DNA reads TGCGCCAGCAGCCTCCAGGGCCGTGGTCAGGGCTACACCTTC.

The chain couples TRBV19 to TRBJ2-7; D is ambiguous. V lost 0 bases and J 5 bases, leaving 14 bases between the germline ends. This CDR3 has 15 amino acids. Germline lookup yields CDR1 LNHDA and CDR2 SQIVND (reference sequence). The CDR3 region is CASSIDSRPRNEQYF. The CDR3 DNA is TGTGCCAGTAGTATAGACTCGAGGCCCAGGAACGAGCAGTACTTC.

A note on this clone: In the same sample, other DNA sequences code for this CDR3. The J gene is TRBJ1-1, the V gene TRBV7-8; D not certain. V lost 1 base and J 0 bases, leaving 6 bases between the germline ends. Germline CDR1 is SGHVS and CDR2 is FQNEAQ. The CDR3 has 14 amino acids. CDR3 nucleotide sequence: TGTGCCAGCAGCTTAGTTGGGATGAACACTGAAGCTTTCTTT. It is translated as CASSLVGMNTEAFF.

The chain combines TRBV7-9 with TRBJ2-2, with 8 bases identical to TRBD1. V gave up 5 bases and J gave up 6 bases; unmatched junction bases: 8. The CDR3 runs 15 residues. In germline, CDR1 is SEHNR, CDR2 FQNEAQ (reference sequence). In DNA, the CDR3 is TGTGCCAGCAGCAGCGGACAGGGCGATTCCGGGGAGCTGTTTTTT. Amino acid sequence: CASSSGQGDSGELFF. Based on the CDR3 plus reference TRBV7-9 and TRBJ2-2, the full variable domain is DTGVSQNPRHKITKRGQNVTFRCDPISEHNRLYWYRQTLGQGPEFLTYFQNEAQLEKSRLLSDRFSAERPKGSFSTLEIQRTEQGDSAMYLCASSSGQGDSGELFFGEGSRLTVL.

This clone was recorded once. This chain connects TRBV7-2 to TRBJ1-2; no reliable D call. The length of the CDR3 is 14 residues. Trimming cost V 6 bases and J 7 bases, with 18 bases left between them. CDR1 and CDR2 (germline): SGHTA, FQGNSA. CDR3: CASSGSSVVTGYTF. The CDR3 nucleotides are TGTGCCAGCAGTGGGTCGAGTGTAGTTACTGGCTACACCTTC.